Each of the 16 T cell receptor beta chains below was sequenced from the same sample in a study of blood T cell repertoires in COVID-19. Profiled with immunoSEQ multiplex PCR; TCRdb holds only in-frame clones, not every one. Seen here are about 280,000 clones, approximately 82% observed once, and the top ten hold 4.5% to 6%. Sample: PBMCs or T cells enriched from blood (not recorded which). The receptors derive from a man aged 35 to 55 who had been exposed to COVID-19.

This clone was picked up one time. The CDR3 DNA reads as TGTGCCAGCAGCCACGTCGGAGGGGGCACCTACAATGAGCAGTTCTTC. Translated, it gives CASSHVGGGTYNEQFF. This chain joins TRBV3-1 (or the pseudogene TRBV3-2) and TRBJ2-1; tentatively, D is TRBD1 (7 bases). V lost 3 bases, J lost 2 bases, and 14 bases lay in between. The CDR3 is 16 residues long. Germline CDR1 and CDR2: LGHDT and YNNKEL (reference sequence).

The V and J genes are TRBV18 and TRBJ2-4; D uncertain. Germline V gives CDR1 KGHSH, CDR2 LQKENI. Trimming removed 3 bases from V and 6 bases from J, with 18 bases in between. CDR3 size: 16 residues. CDR3 residues: CASSPFGLAIGNIQYF. DNA of the CDR3: TGTGCCAGCTCACCCTTTGGATTAGCCATCGGAAACATTCAGTACTTC.

This sequence joins TRBV29-1 and TRBJ1-1, with D maybe TRBD1 (5 bases). The CDR3 totals 13 residues. Germline lookup yields CDR1 SQVTM and CDR2 ANQGSEA. V was shortened by 6 bases and J by 0 bases, with 11 bases between the two germline ends. CDR3 in amino acids: CSVQGVMNTEAFF. Written as DNA, the CDR3 is TGCAGCGTACAAGGGGTTATGAACACTGAAGCTTTCTTT.

This chain connects TRBV9 to TRBJ2-3; 11 nucleotides match TRBD2. V was pared by 5 bases and J by 4 bases, with 6 bases of the junction left unmatched. CDR1 is SGDLS and CDR2 is YYNGEE in the germline V gene. The CDR3 has 15 amino acids. The CDR3 DNA is TGTGCCAGCAGAGCCGGGACTAGCGGCGCAGATACGCAGTATTTT. It encodes CASRAGTSGADTQYF.

The chain carries TRBV4-1 and TRBJ2-1, with a tentative D call TRBD2 (5 bases). From germline, CDR1 is MGHRA and CDR2 YSYEKL. V lost 0 bases and J 6 bases, leaving 15 bases between the germline ends. CDR3 length: 16 amino acids. The CDR3 DNA is TGCGCCAGCAGCCAAGAGGGAGCGAACAAAGGCAATGAGCAGTTCTTC. Translating gives CASSQEGANKGNEQFF.

J is TRBJ2-3 and V is TRBV15; D remains ambiguous. Germline CDR1 LNHNV, CDR2 YYDKDF (reference sequence). Trimming shortened V by 6 bases and J by 1 base, and 8 bases separated the two germline ends. The CDR3 loop spans 13 amino acids. Here the CDR3 DNA reads TGTGCCACCAGAGGTCGGGGCACAGATACGCAGTATTTT. Amino acids: CATRGRGTDTQYF.

The chain combines TRBV19 with TRBJ1-5; TRBD1 might be the D (5 bases). This CDR3 contains 15 residues. Between the trimmed V and J ends, which lost 0 bases and 4 bases, there was a span of 10 bases. Germline assignment: CDR1 LNHDA and CDR2 SQIVND (reference sequence). Here the CDR3 DNA reads TGTGCCAGTAGTATAGAGGGGGGACGGAATCAGCCCCAGCATTTT. This sequence encodes CASSIEGGRNQPQHF.

The genes are TRBV7-9 and TRBJ2-7; 8 nucleotides align to TRBD2. With 5 bases clipped from V and 1 base from J, the junction kept 10 bases outside the gene matches. The CDR3 spans 16 residues. Germline V lookup: CDR1 SEHNR, CDR2 FQNEAQ (reference sequence). The CDR3 DNA sequence: TGTGCCAGCAGCCCGACTAGCGATAGGGCGTCCTACGAGCAGTACTTC. It is translated as CASSPTSDRASYEQYF.

The CDR3 spells CASSPRQGRSPLHF. CDR3 nucleotide sequence: TGTGCCAGCAGCCCCCGACAGGGTAGATCACCCCTCCACTTT. The chain is built from TRBV9 and TRBJ1-6, with TRBD1 matching over 7 bases. CDR1 and CDR2 (germline): SGDLS, YYNGEE. The V gene end was trimmed by 4 bases and the J gene end by 10 bases; junction bases not matched to a gene: 8. This CDR3 comprises 14 residues.

The chain carries TRBV27 and TRBJ2-3; D may be TRBD2 (6 bases). This CDR3 spans 15 amino acids. Germline V CDR1 and CDR2: MNHEY, SMNVEV (reference sequence). With 6 bases removed from V and 6 bases from J, the gap between germline ends came to 19 bases. CDR3 nucleotides: TGTGCCAGCAGCCTCCGGCGGGGTTGGGACGATACGCAGTATTTT. This encodes CASSLRRGWDDTQYF.

The chain joins TRBV19 to TRBJ1-1; no clear D gene. CDR3 size: 16 residues. V dropped 7 bases and J dropped 4 bases, with 22 bases sitting between them. CDR1 is LNHDA and CDR2 is SQIVND in the germline V gene (reference sequence). The CDR3 protein is CASTSSRGSTSTEAFF. The DNA of the CDR3 is TGTGCCAGTACGTCGTCTAGAGGATCGACGAGCACTGAAGCTTTCTTT.

The rearrangement joins TRBV29-1 to TRBJ1-2; 10 bases map to TRBD1. Trimming at V came to 4 bases and at J to 7 bases, leaving 3 bases not matched to a gene. Germline assignment: CDR1 SQVTM and CDR2 ANQGSEA. This CDR3 is 12 amino acids long. CDR3 in DNA: TGCAGCGTTGGTGGGACAGGGGTTGGCTACACCTTC. Residues: CSVGGTGVGYTF.

This clone was detected only a few times. The V call is TRBV18, the J call TRBJ1-5, with 7 nucleotides matching TRBD1. The V gene's germline CDR1 is KGHSH and CDR2 LQKENI. This CDR3 spans 13 amino acids. J gave up 6 bases and V 6 bases, and 5 bases lay outside the gene matches. CDR3 in amino acids: CASSQGVGQPQHF. The CDR3 nucleotides read TGTGCCAGCTCGCAGGGGGTTGGTCAGCCCCAGCATTTT.

The V gene is TRBV6-2 or TRBV6-3, the J gene TRBJ2-5, with 14 bases identical to TRBD2. The trim removed 6 bases at V and 2 bases at J, leaving 5 bases unmatched. The length of the CDR3 is 16 residues. The germline CDR1 and CDR2 sequences are MNHEY and SVGEGT. The CDR3 region has the DNA TGTGCCAGCAGCCAAGGACTAGCGGGGGGACAAGAGACCCAGTACTTC. Translation gives CASSQGLAGGQETQYF.

In its sample, this clone was seen a few times. The rearrangement joins TRBV11-2 to TRBJ2-7, with unresolved D. V was cut by 3 bases and J by 6 bases, with 6 bases left in between. From germline, CDR1 is SGHAT and CDR2 FQNNGV. The CDR3 has 11 residues. The CDR3 sequence is CASSLAVEQYF. CDR3 coding DNA: TGTGCCAGCAGCTTGGCTGTCGAGCAGTACTTC.

This chain uses TRBV3-1 (or the pseudogene TRBV3-2) with TRBJ2-1, with D possibly TRBD2 on 6 matching bases. Germline CDR1 and CDR2: LGHDT and YNNKEL (reference sequence). The CDR3 length is 14 residues. With 1 base removed from V and 3 bases from J, the gap between germline ends came to 7 bases. This CDR3 reads CASSQVGLYNEQFF. The CDR3 DNA sequence: TGTGCCAGCAGCCAAGTGGGACTCTACAATGAGCAGTTCTTC.